This record looks at one T cell receptor beta chain sequence and its context. What it recognizes is unknown. The germline CDR1 and CDR2 sequences are DFQATT and SNEGSKA (reference sequence). This CDR3 has 15 residues. V lost 4 bases to trimming and J lost 6 bases, with 20 bases between them. The data are from a study of CD8+CD57+ T cells in acquired aplastic anemia. It was genomic DNA that served as the template for profiling TCR beta VDJ and CDR3. Using its own MiXCR run on the reads, TCRdb lists one record per CDR3 protein. This sample carries more than 250,000 distinct CDR3 sequences, 55% to 60% of them seen once, and the ten largest clones take around 7.6%. General study findings and limits: Patients and controls had in common twenty-nine CD8+ CDR3 sequences. Patients were compared with controls for CD8+ Simpson's diversity, and no significant difference emerged.

This sequence originates from a human donor with severe aplastic anemia or a healthy control (not recorded which). The sequenced sample was sorted CD4+, CD8+, or CD8+CD57+ T cells (not recorded which) from PBMCs. The chain links TRBV20-1 to TRBJ2-3; D might be TRBD1 (6 bases). CDR3 sequence reads: CSATDWGHLRDTQYF. The CDR3 DNA follows: TGCAGTGCTACGGATTGGGGACACCTAAGGGATACGCAGTATTTT.